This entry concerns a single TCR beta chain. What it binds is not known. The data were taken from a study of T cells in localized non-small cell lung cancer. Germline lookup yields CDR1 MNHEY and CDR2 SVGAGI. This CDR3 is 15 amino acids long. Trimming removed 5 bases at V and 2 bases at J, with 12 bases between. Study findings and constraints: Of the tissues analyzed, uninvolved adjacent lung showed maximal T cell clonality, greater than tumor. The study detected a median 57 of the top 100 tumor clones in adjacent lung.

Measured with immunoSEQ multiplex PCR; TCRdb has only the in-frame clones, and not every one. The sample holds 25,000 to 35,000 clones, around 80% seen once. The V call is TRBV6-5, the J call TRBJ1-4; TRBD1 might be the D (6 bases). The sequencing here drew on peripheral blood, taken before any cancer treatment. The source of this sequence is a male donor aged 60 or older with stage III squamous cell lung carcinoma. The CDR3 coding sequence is TGTGCCAGCAGTCCTGTGGACAGCACTAATGAAAAACTGTTTTTT. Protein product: CASSPVDSTNEKLFF.